These T cell receptor beta chains were read from a single sample in a study of blood T cells in healthy people across ages. MiXCR, run by TCRdb on the 5' RACE reads, gives a single entry per CDR3 protein. The profile shows roughly 2 million distinct CDR3 sequences, less than 50% of them singletons. Sample: blood. All receptors derive from a woman in her thirties or forties in good health. CDR3s include the opening cysteine and the closing phenylalanine or tryptophan. D genes are given only for firm matches. Part of the rows lack a size; the others show once, few, many or a class for expanded clones.

j_call | cdr3_length | d_call | v_call | clone_size | cdr3_aa | cdr3_nt
TRBJ2-1 | 16 | TRBD1 | TRBV29-1 | few | CSVEGTGAQLYNEQFF | TGCAGCGTTGAGGGAACAGGGGCTCAACTATACAATGAGCAGTTCTTC
TRBJ2-5 | 15 | TRBD1 | TRBV12-5 | - | CASGVGQGDMETQYF | TGTGCTAGTGGTGTCGGACAGGGGGATATGGAGACCCAGTACTTC
TRBJ1-1 | 12 | TRBD1 | TRBV28 | - | CASGQGWTEAFF | TGTGCCAGCGGACAGGGGTGGACTGAAGCTTTCTTT
TRBJ2-5 | 15 | TRBD2 | TRBV4-2 | few | CASSHGTSNGETQYF | TGTGCCAGCAGCCACGGGACTAGCAACGGAGAGACCCAGTACTTC
TRBJ2-1 | 16 | TRBD1 | TRBV10-3 | - | CAISESDRVGYNEQFF | TGTGCCATCAGTGAGTCGGACAGGGTGGGCTACAATGAGCAGTTCTTC
TRBJ2-4 | 17 | - | TRBV11-2 | - | CASSLDTEALAKNIQYF | TGTGCCAGCAGCTTAGACACGGAAGCTCTAGCCAAAAACATTCAGTACTTC
TRBJ2-5 | 15 | TRBD2 | TRBV4-1 | - | CASSQVLAGQETQYF | TGCGCCAGCAGCCAAGTTCTAGCGGGGCAAGAGACCCAGTACTTC
TRBJ2-3 | 12 | - | TRBV9 | - | CASSSHLDTQYF | TGTGCCAGCAGCTCCCACCTGGATACGCAGTATTTT
TRBJ2-5 | 14 | - | TRBV20-1 | - | CSASTAGLQETQYF | TGCAGTGCTAGTACCGCGGGGTTACAAGAGACCCAGTACTTC
TRBJ2-5 | 15 | TRBD2 | TRBV3-1 | few | CASSQVGTNQETQYF | TGTGCCAGCAGCCAAGTCGGGACTAACCAAGAGACCCAGTACTTC
TRBJ2-3 | 17 | TRBD2 | TRBV5-1 | - | CASSLPLAGGPADTQYF | TGCGCCAGCAGCTTGCCGCTAGCGGGGGGGCCCGCAGATACGCAGTATTTT
TRBJ1-5 | 14 | - | TRBV27 | - | CASSPYMGNQPQHF | TGTGCCAGCAGTCCCTACATGGGCAATCAGCCCCAGCATTTT
TRBJ2-5 | 16 | TRBD2 | TRBV9 | few | CASSVSLAGGRETQYF | TGTGCCAGCAGCGTATCGCTAGCGGGGGGTCGAGAGACCCAGTACTTC
TRBJ2-4 | 18 | - | TRBV9 | few | CASSVALTDTLPGGIQYF | TGTGCCAGCAGCGTGGCACTGACAGACACCCTCCCCGGTGGCATTCAGTACTTC
TRBJ2-7 | 13 | - | TRBV12-3/TRBV12-4 | - | CASSLGVFAEQYF | TGTGCCAGCAGTTTAGGTGTATTCGCCGAGCAGTACTTC
TRBJ2-7 | 20 | - | TRBV6-2/TRBV6-3 | - | CASSYPTTGLAGIPSYEQYF | TGTGCCAGCAGTTACCCAACTACAGGACTTGCGGGGATCCCCTCCTACGAGCAGTACTTC
TRBJ2-7 | 14 | - | TRBV6-5 | - | CASSYAPQSGAQYF | TGTGCCAGCAGTTACGCGCCCCAGTCGGGGGCCCAGTACTTC
TRBJ2-3 | 15 | - | TRBV19 | - | CASSMSGTSTDTQYF | TGTGCCAGTAGTATGTCAGGGACTAGCACAGATACGCAGTATTTT
TRBJ2-5 | 14 | - | TRBV6-2/TRBV6-3 | - | CASTMLADLGEQYF | TGTGCCAGCACTATGCTTGCGGACCTCGGGGAGCAGTACTTC
TRBJ2-7 | 15 | - | TRBV4-3 | few | CASSLNRGSGYEQYF | TGCGCCAGCAGCCTCAATCGCGGTTCGGGTTACGAGCAGTACTTC
TRBJ2-3 | 16 | TRBD1 | TRBV7-2 | - | CASRQGNRGTADTQYF | TGTGCCAGCAGACAAGGCAACAGGGGGACGGCAGATACGCAGTATTTT
TRBJ1-2 | 14 | - | TRBV5-1 | - | CASSLQPDTGGYTF | TGCGCCAGCAGCTTGCAGCCCGACACGGGAGGCTACACCTTC
TRBJ1-2 | 16 | - | TRBV7-2 | once | CASSLVLWTDQYGYTF | TGTGCCAGCAGCTTAGTACTCTGGACAGACCAATATGGCTACACCTTC
TRBJ2-5 | 17 | - | TRBV6-6 | - | CASSYSAVGSPGGTQYF | TGTGCCAGCAGTTACTCTGCGGTTGGATCCCCTGGGGGGACCCAGTACTTC
TRBJ2-2 | 16 | - | TRBV6-1 | - | CASSELGGLNTGELFF | TGTGCCAGCAGTGAACTTGGCGGGCTGAACACCGGGGAGCTGTTTTTT
TRBJ2-3 | 14 | - | TRBV6-2/TRBV6-3 | - | CASSYTTSTDTQYF | TGTGCCAGCAGTTATACCACTAGCACAGATACGCAGTATTTT
TRBJ2-5 | 15 | TRBD2 | TRBV7-6 | - | CASSSWLAEQETQYF | TGTGCCAGCAGCTCATGGCTAGCGGAGCAAGAGACCCAGTACTTC
TRBJ2-1 | 16 | - | TRBV4-3 | once | CASSQDWQSLYNEQFF | TGCGCCAGCAGCCAAGATTGGCAGAGTCTCTACAATGAGCAGTTCTTC
TRBJ2-1 | 17 | TRBD2 | TRBV4-2 | - | CASSQRLAGGHGNEQFF | TGTGCCAGCAGCCAGCGACTAGCGGGGGGCCATGGCAATGAGCAGTTCTTC
TRBJ2-1 | 14 | TRBD2 | TRBV5-1 | - | CASSGRDPRNEQFF | TGCGCCAGCAGCGGGAGGGACCCACGCAATGAGCAGTTCTTC
TRBJ2-7 | 13 | - | TRBV7-8 | - | CASRKRGIYEQYF | TGTGCCAGCAGAAAAAGAGGGATTTACGAGCAGTACTTC
TRBJ2-3 | 12 | - | TRBV5-6 | few | CASYETGDTQYF | TGTGCCAGCTACGAAACGGGAGATACGCAGTATTTT
TRBJ1-2 | 10 | - | TRBV29-1 | - | CSVDSYGYTF | TGCAGCGTTGACAGCTATGGCTACACCTTC
TRBJ1-6 | 18 | TRBD1 | TRBV7-2 | few | CASSLDVFRGQGRSPLHF | TGTGCCAGCAGCTTAGATGTCTTTAGGGGACAGGGAAGGTCACCCCTCCACTTT
TRBJ2-5 | 13 | - | TRBV20-1 | - | CSAAGTLYNEQYF | TGCAGTGCGGCCGGGACACTCTACAATGAGCAGTACTTC
TRBJ2-1 | 16 | TRBD2 | TRBV11-2 | - | CASSVILAGVYNEQFF | TGTGCCAGCAGCGTAATCCTAGCGGGGGTTTACAATGAGCAGTTCTTC
TRBJ2-5 | 16 | - | TRBV20-1 | - | CSARDPGGDIKETQYF | TGCAGTGCTAGAGATCCAGGGGGGGACATCAAAGAGACCCAGTACTTC
TRBJ2-3 | 12 | - | TRBV20-1 | - | CSAAPGGDTQYF | TGCAGTGCGGCCCCAGGGGGGGATACGCAGTATTTT
TRBJ2-7 | 13 | - | TRBV5-5 | few | CASSTGQLYEQYF | TGTGCCAGCAGTACCGGACAGTTATACGAGCAGTACTTC
TRBJ2-6 | 16 | - | TRBV4-3 | many | CASSQGAGSGANVLTF | TGCGCCAGCAGCCAAGGGGCCGGCTCTGGGGCCAACGTCCTGACTTTC